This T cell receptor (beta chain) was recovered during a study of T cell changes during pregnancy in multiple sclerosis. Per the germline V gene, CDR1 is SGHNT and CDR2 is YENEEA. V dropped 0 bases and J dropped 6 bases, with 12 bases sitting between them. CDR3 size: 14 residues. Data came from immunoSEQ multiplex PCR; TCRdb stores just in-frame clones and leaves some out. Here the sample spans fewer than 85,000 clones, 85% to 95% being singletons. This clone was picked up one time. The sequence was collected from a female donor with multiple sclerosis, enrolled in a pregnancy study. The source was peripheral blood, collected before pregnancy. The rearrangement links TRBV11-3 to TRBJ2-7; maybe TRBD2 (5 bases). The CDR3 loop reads CASSLDSDLGEQYF. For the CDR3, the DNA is TGTGCCAGCAGCTTAGACTCGGACTTGGGCGAGCAGTACTTC.